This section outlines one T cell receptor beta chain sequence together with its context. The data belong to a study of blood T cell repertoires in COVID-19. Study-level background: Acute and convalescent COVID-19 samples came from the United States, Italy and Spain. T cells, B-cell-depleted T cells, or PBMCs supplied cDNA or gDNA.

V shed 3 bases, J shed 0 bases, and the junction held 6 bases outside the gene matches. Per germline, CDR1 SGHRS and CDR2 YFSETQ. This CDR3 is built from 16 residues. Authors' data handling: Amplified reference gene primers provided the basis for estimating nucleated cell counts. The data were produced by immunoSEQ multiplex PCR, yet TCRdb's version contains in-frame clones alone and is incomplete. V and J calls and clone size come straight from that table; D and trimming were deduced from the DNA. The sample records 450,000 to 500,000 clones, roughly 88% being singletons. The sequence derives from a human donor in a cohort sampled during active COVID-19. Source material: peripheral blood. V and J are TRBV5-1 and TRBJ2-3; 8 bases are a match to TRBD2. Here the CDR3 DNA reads TGCGCCAGCAGCTCCTTAGCGGGGCTTAGCACAGATACGCAGTATTTT. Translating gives CASSSLAGLSTDTQYF.